These 13 T cell receptor beta chains were all obtained from the same sample, sequenced in a study of blood T cell repertoires in COVID-19. Some clones are missing from TCRdb's copy, which holds only in-frame ones; the method was immunoSEQ multiplex PCR. The sample holds fewer than 180,000 clones, approximately 86% seen once. Sequencing was performed on peripheral blood. The receptors derive from a man between 65 and 85 years old with acute or convalescent COVID-19.

The V and J genes are TRBV28 and TRBJ2-1, with D possibly matching TRBD2 (5 bases). Looked up from germline, CDR1 is MDHEN and CDR2 is SYDVKM. This CDR3 is 14 amino acids long. Between the trimmed V and J ends, which lost 5 bases and 2 bases, there was a span of 10 bases. The CDR3 nucleotides read TGTGCCAGCAGTAAAGCGGAGCCCTACAATGAGCAGTTCTTC. Residues: CASSKAEPYNEQFF.

The V gene is TRBV10-1, the J gene TRBJ2-7; D is perhaps TRBD1 (6 bases). CDR1 and CDR2 (germline): WNHNN, SYGVQD (reference sequence). V shed 5 bases and J shed 1 base, with 15 bases lying between them. The CDR3 consists of 15 residues. CDR3 protein: CASSRGQSGSYEQYF. The CDR3 DNA follows: TGCGCCAGCAGTAGAGGACAGTCTGGGTCCTACGAGCAGTACTTC.

The rearrangement uses TRBV5-1 and TRBJ1-4; the match to TRBD1 covers 9 bases. Germline CDR1 is SGHRS and CDR2 is YFSETQ. The CDR3 has 14 amino acids. The J segment lost 8 bases and the V segment lost 4 bases, leaving 6 bases of the junction unmatched. The CDR3 reads CASSTRQGEEKLFF. Here the CDR3 DNA reads TGCGCCAGCAGCACTCGACAGGGGGAGGAAAAACTGTTTTTT.

This clone was recorded a few times. The CDR3 nucleotides read TGTGCCAGCAGTAGGACAGGGGCGCAGCCCCAGCATTTT. Encoded protein: CASSRTGAQPQHF. The genes are TRBV28 and TRBJ1-5, with 9 bases aligning to TRBD1. Losses at the gene ends were 5 bases for V and 7 bases for J; bases not matched to a gene: 3. The germline V gene has CDR1 MDHEN and CDR2 SYDVKM. CDR3 length: 13 residues.

This rearrangement joins TRBV7-2 to TRBJ2-1; TRBD2 aligns across 10 bases. The germline V gene encodes CDR1 SGHTA and CDR2 FQGNSA. The ends lost 4 bases at V and 7 bases at J; junction bases unmatched: 10. The CDR3 sequence is 16 residues long. In DNA, the CDR3 is TGTGCCAGCAGCTCTCAAAGCGGGAGGGCCCAGAATGAGCAGTTCTTC. This sequence encodes CASSSQSGRAQNEQFF.

This clone was detected a few times. The chain links TRBV7-2 to TRBJ2-7; unclear D gene. Germline-derived CDR1 and CDR2 are SGHTA and FQGNSA. V lost 1 base to trimming and J lost 3 bases, with 10 bases between them. This CDR3 region has 14 residues. This CDR3 reads CASSLDSRIYEQYF. DNA for the CDR3: TGTGCCAGCAGCTTAGACTCGCGGATCTACGAGCAGTACTTC.

The J gene is TRBJ2-6, the V gene TRBV4-2; D may be TRBD2 (6 bases). CDR3 length: 19 amino acids. In germline, CDR1 is LGHNA, CDR2 YNFKEQ. V lost 0 bases and J 4 bases, leaving 19 bases between the germline ends. The CDR3 region is CASSQEGRLGSSGANVLTF. The CDR3 DNA reads TGTGCCAGCAGCCAAGAAGGTCGTCTCGGGAGCTCCGGGGCCAACGTCCTGACTTTC.

V and J are TRBV6-2 or TRBV6-3 and TRBJ2-5; perhaps TRBD2 as D (5 bases). With 0 bases removed from V and 0 bases from J, the gap between germline ends came to 17 bases. Germline CDR1 is MNHEY and CDR2 is SVGEGT. The CDR3 is 18 amino acids. In nucleotides, the CDR3 is TGTGCCAGCAGTTACTCCCGAAGAGGTCCGGGGTACCAAGAGACCCAGTACTTC. Protein product: CASSYSRRGPGYQETQYF.

The V call is TRBV29-1, the J call TRBJ2-5; possible D gene TRBD1, 6 bases. Germline V lookup: CDR1 SQVTM, CDR2 ANQGSEA. CDR3 size: 12 residues. Trimming stripped 2 bases from V and 5 bases from J, with 9 bases between. Written as DNA, the CDR3 is TGCAGCGTTGAAAACAGGGCGGAGACCCAGTACTTC. Translation: CSVENRAETQYF.

V and J are TRBV19 and TRBJ2-7; TRBD1 is a possible D gene (6 bases). The CDR3 runs to 15 residues. Germline V gene sequence: CDR1 LNHDA, CDR2 SQIVND (reference sequence). V gave up 4 bases and J gave up 6 bases, with 19 bases separating them. CDR3 in amino acids: CASSTGQPRPSEQYF. In DNA, the CDR3 is TGTGCCAGTAGTACCGGACAGCCCCGTCCATCCGAGCAGTACTTC.

The CDR3 sequence is CASSLGPLAYNEQFF. CDR3 DNA sequence: TGTGCCAGCAGCCTAGGGCCCCTGGCTTACAATGAGCAGTTCTTC. The chain has TRBV9 and TRBJ2-1; no clear D gene. V was trimmed by 4 bases and J by 4 bases, leaving 15 bases between them. The CDR3 contains 15 residues. Germline CDR1 SGDLS, CDR2 YYNGEE.

The rearrangement joins TRBV19 to TRBJ2-1; D not resolved. Trimming took off 6 bases at V and 1 base at J, with 4 bases between the two ends. This CDR3 comprises 12 residues. Germline V gene sequence: CDR1 LNHDA, CDR2 SQIVND (reference sequence). Written as DNA, the CDR3 is TGTGCCAGTAGCCCTTCCTACAATGAGCAGTTCTTC. This translates into CASSPSYNEQFF.

The V gene is TRBV5-6, the J gene TRBJ1-1, with TRBD1 as a possible D gene (6 bases). CDR3 length: 15 residues. The germline V and J ends were trimmed by 2 bases and 1 base, with 12 bases remaining between them. Germline CDR1 reads SGHDT; CDR2 reads YYEEEE. Written as DNA, the CDR3 is TGTGCCAGCAGCTTCGGACCACAGGGGAACACTGAAGCTTTCTTT. It codes for CASSFGPQGNTEAFF.